Presented here are 20 T cell receptor beta chains from one specimen sequenced in a study of shared clonotypes between healthy human individuals. Sequenced by immunoSEQ multiplex PCR; TCRdb stores in-frame clones only, minus some. This table has around 700,000 clones, about two thirds appearing once. Input material: memory CD4+ T cells sorted from blood. Sample subset: CD45RA-negative fraction. These receptors were taken from a woman aged 30 to 39 in good health.

The V and J genes are TRBV19 and TRBJ2-7, with TRBD2 matching over 9 bases. CDR3 size: 13 residues. Germline V lookup: CDR1 LNHDA, CDR2 SQIVND (reference sequence). V lost 7 bases and J lost 6; bases outside the gene matches: 7. The CDR3 nucleotides are TGTGCCAGTACTAGCGGGAATGTTGGCGAGCAGTACTTC. Translated, it gives CASTSGNVGEQYF. Based on the CDR3 plus reference TRBV19 and TRBJ2-7, the full variable domain is DGGITQSPKYLFRKEGQNVTLSCEQNLNHDAMYWYRQDPGQGLRLIYYSQIVNDFQKGDIAEGYSVSREKKESFPLTVTSAQKNPTAFYLCASTSGNVGEQYFGPGTRLTVT.

A single count supports this clone. This chain joins TRBV5-1 and TRBJ2-2; 7 nucleotides agree with TRBD2. Germline-derived CDR1 and CDR2 are SGHRS and YFSETQ. The CDR3 totals 16 residues. The V gene end was trimmed by 4 bases and the J gene end by 0 bases; junction bases not matched to a gene: 6. The CDR3 loop is CASSPSGTPNTGELFF. CDR3 sequence (DNA): TGCGCCAGCAGCCCGAGCGGGACCCCGAACACCGGGGAGCTGTTTTTT.

The chain employs TRBV11-3 and TRBJ2-1, with a possible D match to TRBD2 (6 bases). Trimming removed 5 bases at V and 7 bases at J, with 15 bases between. The V gene's germline CDR1 is SGHNT and CDR2 YENEEA. This CDR3 spans 14 amino acids. CDR3 loop: CASSPGGMENEQFF. CDR3 nucleotides: TGTGCCAGCAGCCCTGGGGGGATGGAGAATGAGCAGTTCTTC.

This clone has only a few counts. This chain links TRBV29-1 with TRBJ1-4; 9 bases align to TRBD1. The CDR3 has 15 amino acids. Per germline, CDR1 SQVTM and CDR2 ANQGSEA. The V and J ends lost 6 bases and 5 bases, in that order; junction bases with no gene match: 10. The CDR3 sequence: CSVSGTGPLNEKLFF. In DNA form, the CDR3 reads TGCAGCGTCTCCGGGACAGGGCCACTGAATGAAAAACTGTTTTTT.

This sequence joins TRBV29-1 and TRBJ2-2; 9 nucleotides align to TRBD1. The V segment lost 0 bases and the J segment 2 bases; nucleotides outside the gene matches: 10. This CDR3 region has 18 residues. Germline V gene data show CDR1 as SQVTM and CDR2 as ANQGSEA. The CDR3 bases are TGCAGCGTTGAAGATCTCGGGACAGGGATCAGTAACACCGGGGAGCTGTTTTTT. Translating gives CSVEDLGTGISNTGELFF.

This clone was observed a handful of times. This chain uses TRBV6-5 with TRBJ2-4; D uncertain. Trimming took off 3 bases at V and 2 bases at J, with 11 bases between the two ends. The germline V gene encodes CDR1 MNHEY and CDR2 SVGAGI. The CDR3 consists of 15 residues. In DNA form, the CDR3 reads TGTGCCAGCAGTTATTCAAGAGAAACCAAAAACATTCAGTACTTC. Protein sequence: CASSYSRETKNIQYF.

The chain employs TRBV19 and TRBJ1-4; TRBD1 aligns across 9 bases. There are 14 residues in the CDR3. Trimming at V came to 3 bases and at J to 6 bases, leaving 2 bases not matched to a gene. Germline CDR1 is LNHDA and CDR2 is SQIVND (reference sequence). CDR3 amino acids: CASSIGTGYEKLFF. CDR3 nucleotides: TGTGCCAGTAGTATTGGGACAGGGTATGAAAAACTGTTTTTT.

The chain couples TRBV29-1 to TRBJ1-3, with TRBD1 matching 8 bases. The germline V gene has CDR1 SQVTM and CDR2 ANQGSEA. This CDR3 is built from 13 residues. V lost 7 bases to trimming and J lost 3 bases; unmatched junction nucleotides: 5. For the CDR3, the DNA is TGCAGCGCTTCGACAGGGGTTGGAAACACCATATATTTT. Protein product: CSASTGVGNTIYF.

The V gene is TRBV7-9, the J gene TRBJ1-1, with 8 bases identical to TRBD1. CDR1 is SEHNR, CDR2 FQNEAQ, per germline (reference sequence). The trim removed 5 bases at V and 5 bases at J, leaving 10 bases unmatched. The CDR3 totals 15 residues. This CDR3 is CASSPRTGNGTEAFF. As DNA, the CDR3 is TGTGCCAGCAGCCCCCGGACAGGGAATGGGACTGAAGCTTTCTTT.

CDR3 sequence reads: CASSFGHLQETQYF. The DNA of the CDR3 is TGTGCCAGCAGCTTCGGACATCTCCAAGAGACCCAGTACTTC. This chain links TRBV11-3 with TRBJ2-5; tentatively, D is TRBD1 (5 bases). This CDR3 has 14 amino acids. V was cut by 3 bases and J by 1 base, with 9 bases left in between. Germline assignment: CDR1 SGHNT and CDR2 YENEEA.

V and J are TRBV29-1 and TRBJ1-5; 9 bases line up with TRBD1. This CDR3 is 14 amino acids long. CDR1 is SQVTM and CDR2 is ANQGSEA in the germline V gene. V was clipped by 0 bases and J by 9 bases; unmatched bases: 6. DNA for the CDR3: TGCAGCGTTGAAGATGGACAGGGGATAGGGCCCCAGCATTTT. Protein: CSVEDGQGIGPQHF.

This clone has just a few counts. The chain carries TRBV18 and TRBJ2-2; weak D call: TRBD2 (6 bases). The germline V gene has CDR1 KGHSH and CDR2 LQKENI. The CDR3 extends over 17 amino acids. Trimming cost V 2 bases and J 1 base, with 14 bases left between them. CDR3 nucleotide sequence: TGTGCCAGCTCACCAAATTCGGGACTTATGAACACCGGGGAGCTGTTTTTT. Amino acids: CASSPNSGLMNTGELFF.

The rearrangement joins TRBV9 to TRBJ1-1; D remains ambiguous. Germline V gene lookup returns CDR1 SGDLS and CDR2 YYNGEE. The CDR3 sequence is 12 residues long. V was trimmed by 0 bases and J by 7 bases, leaving 7 bases between them. CDR3 nucleotide sequence: TGTGCCAGCAGCGTAGAGCGGAATGAAGCTTTCTTT. Its translation is CASSVERNEAFF.

This chain connects TRBV6-4 to TRBJ1-6; D is unclear. The V end was cut by 6 bases, the J end by 4 bases, with 10 bases between. CDR3 length equals 14 residues. Germline values: CDR1 MRHNA, CDR2 SNTAGT. The CDR3 sequence is CASSVETYNSPLHF. The CDR3 nucleotides are TGTGCCAGCAGCGTCGAGACTTATAATTCACCCCTCCACTTT.

The chain uses TRBV7-3 and TRBJ2-1; TRBD2 matches at 8 bases. V trimming: 9 bases; J trimming: 7 bases; junction bases outside the gene matches: 8. Looked up from germline, CDR1 is SGHTA and CDR2 is FQGTGA. This CDR3 is 13 amino acids long. The CDR3 sequence is CASGSGGQNEQFF. As DNA, the CDR3 is TGTGCCAGTGGCTCGGGAGGGCAAAATGAGCAGTTCTTC.

The V and J genes are TRBV6-1 and TRBJ1-4, with D possibly TRBD1 on 6 matching bases. Germline CDR1 and CDR2: MNHNS and SASEGT. Trimming took off 3 bases at V and 7 bases at J, with 12 bases between the two ends. This CDR3 has 14 amino acids. CDR3: CASSEGAGVEKLFF. CDR3 DNA sequence: TGTGCCAGCAGTGAGGGGGCTGGAGTTGAAAAACTGTTTTTT.

This chain links TRBV6-1 with TRBJ1-1; D is possibly TRBD1 (5 bases). Germline CDR1 and CDR2: MNHNS and SASEGT. The CDR3 runs to 13 residues. V gave up 5 bases and J gave up 5 bases, with 12 bases separating them. The CDR3 region is CASSRGRETEAFF. CDR3 sequence (DNA): TGTGCCAGCAGTAGAGGCAGGGAGACTGAAGCTTTCTTT.

The chain links TRBV4-2 to TRBJ2-7; 8 nucleotides line up with TRBD2. Germline V gene lookup returns CDR1 LGHNA and CDR2 YNFKEQ. V lost 0 bases and J lost 1; bases outside the gene matches: 8. This CDR3 comprises 17 residues. CDR3 sequence reads: CASSQDIGSGSSYEQYF. Written as DNA, the CDR3 is TGTGCCAGCAGCCAAGATATAGGCAGCGGGAGTTCCTACGAGCAGTACTTC.

The CDR3 here is CASSFDREYGYTF. CDR3 DNA sequence: TGTGCCAGCAGCTTCGACAGGGAGTATGGCTACACCTTC. The chain links TRBV7-9 to TRBJ1-2; 7 bases map to TRBD1. Germline CDR1 and CDR2: SEHNR and FQNEAQ (reference sequence). This CDR3 is 13 amino acids long. V was clipped by 3 bases and J by 5 bases; unmatched bases: 3.

The chain links TRBV7-9 to TRBJ1-3; 7 bases fit TRBD1. The germline V gene has CDR1 SEHNR and CDR2 FQNEAQ (reference sequence). This CDR3 spans 19 amino acids. V lost 1 base, J lost 0 bases, and 12 bases stayed unmatched. The CDR3 nucleotides read TGTGCCAGCAGCTTAGTTAGTTCGGACAGGTCAATCTCTGGAAACACCATATATTTT. This gives the protein CASSLVSSDRSISGNTIYF.